This T cell receptor (beta chain) was identified in a study of blood T cell repertoires in COVID-19. As for the study in general: The United States, Italy and Spain provided the acute and convalescent COVID-19 samples. PBMCs, B-cell-depleted T cells, or T cells provided the cDNA or gDNA that made up the material.

Profiled with immunoSEQ multiplex PCR; TCRdb holds only in-frame clones, not every one. The sample has hundreds of thousands of clones; 88% are singletons. In Seattle, patients joined the study during active infection and were tracked longitudinally. The CDR3 is 15 amino acids. Germline V gene lookup returns CDR1 MNHEY and CDR2 SMNVEV (reference sequence). J was trimmed by 6 bases and V by 0 bases; bases with no gene match: 4. The chain links TRBV27 to TRBJ2-2; TRBD2 aligns across 7 bases. The source of this sequence is a woman aged 25-40 years with COVID-19, enrolled during active disease. Sequencing used peripheral blood. The CDR3 DNA follows: TGTGCCAGCAGTTTATCGGCGGGGGTCTCCGGGGAGCTGTTTTTT. Translated: CASSLSAGVSGELFF.